This T cell receptor (beta chain) was sequenced in a study of CD8 T cells in Susac syndrome. Whole-study context: Each patient with Susac syndrome, at the time of blood draw, was therapy-naive, on corticosteroids, or on intravenous immunoglobulin alone.

Reverse transcription of about 0.45 to 1 ug RNA used random hexamers. TCRdb fed the immunoSEQ multiplex PCR reads into MiXCR, producing one record per CDR3 protein. The table includes 100,000 to 150,000 distinct CDR3 sequences, over 85% detected once. Blood CD8+ and CD4+ T cells underwent high-throughput TCR beta sequencing. Under recently defined diagnostic criteria, the patients with Susac syndrome qualified as having definite or probable disease. The CDR3 loop spans 14 amino acids. V gave up 0 bases and J gave up 12 bases, with 20 bases separating them. Germline assignment: CDR1 SQVTM and CDR2 ANQGSEA.

This sequence was found in a human donor with Susac syndrome. This chain uses TRBV29-1 with TRBJ1-1; D call uncertain. Sequenced sample: CD8+ T cells from PBMCs. The CDR3 nucleotides read TGCAGCGTTGAAGATCTAGCAGGAGGAGCGCGAACTTTCTTT. Encoded protein: CSVEDLAGGARTFF.